This T cell receptor (beta chain) was captured in a study of control samples from healthy donors and cancer patients. V was trimmed by 4 bases and J by 8 bases, leaving 9 bases between them. Germline CDR1 reads MNHEY; CDR2 reads SVGAGI. This CDR3 is built from 13 residues. In this sample, this clone turned up once. Clones were sequenced by immunoSEQ multiplex PCR, and TCRdb holds only the in-frame ones, with some missing. The data show tens of thousands of clones, about 87% seen once. Sample: PBMCs. The rearrangement uses TRBV6-5 and TRBJ1-6; no definite D call. The sequence was collected from a woman in her sixties with head and neck cancer. The CDR3 here is CASSWVPDSPLHF. The CDR3 nucleotides are TGTGCCAGCAGTTGGGTCCCGGATTCACCCCTCCACTTT.